Shown below are 24 T cell receptor beta chains from a single sample sequenced in a study of blood T cell repertoires in COVID-19. The method was immunoSEQ multiplex PCR; TCRdb's version includes in-frame clones alone and lacks a portion of them. The sample contains more than 300,000 clones, about nine tenths of which appear only once. Sample: PBMCs or T cells enriched from blood (not recorded which). The receptors originated from a man aged 30-40 years who had recovered from COVID-19.

V is TRBV7-9 and J is TRBJ1-2, with D hard to call. In germline, CDR1 is SEHNR, CDR2 FQNEAQ (reference sequence). The CDR3 has 13 amino acids. Trimming cost V 3 bases and J 3 bases, with 8 bases left between them. CDR3 sequence (DNA): TGTGCCAGCAGCTTCCTAACGGACTATGGCTACACCTTC. This gives the protein CASSFLTDYGYTF.

This chain's CDR3 is CASSQEGGVNTGELFF. The CDR3 nucleotides read TGCGCCAGCAGCCAAGAGGGCGGGGTAAACACCGGGGAGCTGTTTTTT. The V and J genes are TRBV4-1 and TRBJ2-2, with D maybe TRBD2 (6 bases). Germline V gives CDR1 MGHRA, CDR2 YSYEKL. With 0 bases removed from V and 2 bases from J, the gap between germline ends came to 10 bases. The length of the CDR3 is 16 residues.

The chain links TRBV19 to TRBJ2-3, with TRBD1 matching 9 bases. This CDR3 is 15 amino acids long. V was clipped by 4 bases and J by 0 bases; unmatched bases: 2. Germline CDR1 reads LNHDA; CDR2 reads SQIVND (reference sequence). Here the CDR3 DNA reads TGTGCCAGTAGTAGGGGACAGGGAAGCACAGATACGCAGTATTTT. Amino acid sequence: CASSRGQGSTDTQYF.

The chain carries TRBV30 and TRBJ1-1; 7 nucleotides align to TRBD1. CDR1 and CDR2 (germline): GTSNPN, SVGIG (reference sequence). CDR3 length: 13 residues. The V segment lost 4 bases and the J segment 9 bases; nucleotides outside the gene matches: 11. CDR3 bases: TGTGCCTGGAAAGAGGGGGCGCCCCCCCAAGCTTTCTTT. It is translated as CAWKEGAPPQAFF.

The gene calls are TRBV7-2 and TRBJ2-3; 11 nucleotides match TRBD1. Unmatched junction bases numbered 4, after V lost 5 bases and J lost 6 bases. This CDR3 is built from 14 residues. Germline CDR1 and CDR2: SGHTA and FQGNSA. In DNA, the CDR3 is TGTGCCAGCAGCCAGGACAGGGGGCTTGATACGCAGTATTTT. It yields the protein CASSQDRGLDTQYF. The variable domain in full, with the rest retrieved from reference TRBV7-2 and TRBJ2-3, is GAGVSQSPSNKVTEKGKDVELRCDPISGHTALYWYRQSLGQGLEFLIYFQGNSAPDKSGLPSDRFSAERTGGSVSTLTIQRTQQEDSAVYLCASSQDRGLDTQYFGPGTRLTVL.

For this clone: The same CDR3 arises from other DNA sequences in this sample as well. The DNA of the CDR3 is TGCGCCAGCAGCCCAGGGGGCGCAAATGAAAAACTGTTTTTT. Translated, it gives CASSPGGANEKLFF. The V and J genes are TRBV5-1 and TRBJ1-4; TRBD1 matches at 8 bases. V shed 4 bases, J shed 5 bases, and the junction held 4 bases outside the gene matches. The CDR3 runs 14 residues. Germline V gene sequence: CDR1 SGHRS, CDR2 YFSETQ.

CDR3 DNA sequence: TGTGCCAGCCGTACACTACAGGGGGTAGGAACCGGGGAGCTGTTTTTT. Translated, it gives CASRTLQGVGTGELFF. The chain recombines TRBV19 with TRBJ2-2; 8 nucleotides align to TRBD1. CDR1 and CDR2 from the germline V gene are LNHDA and SQIVND (reference sequence). Trimming cost V 9 bases and J 5 bases; bases outside gene matches: 14. The CDR3 totals 16 residues.

The chain employs TRBV7-2 and TRBJ2-5; D ambiguous. CDR3 size: 13 residues. V was pared by 4 bases and J by 5 bases, with 11 bases between. Germline CDR1 reads SGHTA; CDR2 reads FQGNSA. The CDR3 here is CASSSSFSETQYF. In nucleotides, the CDR3 is TGTGCCAGCAGCTCCTCGTTCAGTGAGACCCAGTACTTC.

The chain links TRBV24-1 to TRBJ2-1, with 8 nucleotides matching TRBD2. The CDR3 contains 21 residues. Germline values: CDR1 KGHDR, CDR2 SFDVKD. V shed 3 bases, J shed 2 bases, and the junction held 20 bases outside the gene matches. Here the CDR3 DNA reads TGTGCCACCAGTGATGCCCGGGGGGGTCTCACTTCCCCGGTCACCTACAATGAGCAGTTCTTC. It is translated as CATSDARGGLTSPVTYNEQFF.

The V gene is TRBV30, the J gene TRBJ1-5; D not resolved. The CDR3 covers 14 residues. V was clipped by 1 base and J by 0 bases, with 7 bases between them. Germline V lookup: CDR1 GTSNPN, CDR2 SVGIG (reference sequence). CDR3 coding DNA: TGTGCCTGGAGTGGAGATCTTAGCAATCAGCCCCAGCATTTT. It codes for CAWSGDLSNQPQHF.

This clone was observed a handful of times. The chain is built from TRBV28 and TRBJ1-6; no firm D call. The CDR3 totals 17 residues. Trimming removed 3 bases at V and 1 base at J, with 13 bases between. The germline CDR1 and CDR2 sequences are MDHEN and SYDVKM. The chain's CDR3 is CASSFADFDSYNSPLHF. Here the CDR3 DNA reads TGTGCCAGCAGTTTCGCAGACTTCGATTCCTATAATTCACCCCTCCACTTT.

The sample holds a few counts of this clone. J is TRBJ2-1 and V is TRBV27, with 9 bases lining up with TRBD2. Losses at the gene ends were 2 bases for V and 4 bases for J; bases not matched to a gene: 9. The CDR3 covers 17 residues. Per the germline V gene, CDR1 is MNHEY and CDR2 is SMNVEV (reference sequence). The CDR3 DNA is TGTGCCAGCAGTTTAAAAGGGACTAGCTTGAAGTACAATGAGCAGTTCTTC. Its translation is CASSLKGTSLKYNEQFF.

The chain combines TRBV5-6 with TRBJ2-1; D unclear. V lost 2 bases and J 2 bases, leaving 11 bases between the germline ends. The CDR3 sequence is 15 residues long. Per germline, CDR1 SGHDT and CDR2 YYEEEE. The CDR3, as DNA: TGTGCCAGCAGCTTAAGCGAGAGAGCCTACAATGAGCAGTTCTTC. This encodes CASSLSERAYNEQFF.

The count of this clone is one. The chain couples TRBV2 to TRBJ2-7; 7 nucleotides line up with TRBD1. Germline values: CDR1 SNHLY, CDR2 FYNNEI. V shed 6 bases, J shed 5 bases, and the junction held 10 bases outside the gene matches. The CDR3 is made up of 14 amino acids. The CDR3 DNA sequence: TGTGCCAGCAGGGAAAAGACAGGGTGGAACGAGCAGTACTTC. Translated: CASREKTGWNEQYF.

This clone was counted only a few times. The chain couples TRBV7-8 to TRBJ1-1; D possibly corresponds to TRBD1 (6 bases). Germline V lookup: CDR1 SGHVS, CDR2 FQNEAQ. The CDR3 covers 14 residues. Trimming left V 2 bases short and J 6 bases short, with 13 bases between. CDR3 sequence reads: CASSLRGAVPEAFF. The CDR3 nucleotides read TGTGCCAGCAGCTTACGGGGGGCCGTCCCTGAAGCTTTCTTT.

This clone was seen a single time. The J gene is TRBJ1-2, the V gene TRBV19, with 10 bases identical to TRBD1. CDR3 length equals 18 residues. The V gene end was trimmed by 1 base and the J gene end by 8 bases; junction bases not matched to a gene: 16. Germline CDR1 is LNHDA and CDR2 is SQIVND (reference sequence). The CDR3 is CASSIGEKRGQGPTGYTF. CDR3 sequence (DNA): TGTGCCAGTAGTATAGGCGAAAAACGGGGACAGGGGCCAACAGGCTACACCTTC.

V usage is TRBV6-5 and J usage is TRBJ1-2; D possibly corresponds to TRBD1 (5 bases). V lost 6 bases, J lost 2 bases, and 16 bases lay in between. The CDR3 length is 15 residues. In germline, CDR1 is MNHEY, CDR2 SVGAGI. The CDR3 DNA reads TGTGCCAGCAGCAAGGGGCGGGGATCAAACTATGGCTACACCTTC. Translation: CASSKGRGSNYGYTF.

As regards this clone: At one end, the junction sequence differs from germline, possibly due to a read error. The genes are TRBV7-7 and TRBJ2-1; D may be TRBD1 (5 bases). Germline-derived CDR1 and CDR2 are SSHAT and FNYEAQ (reference sequence). The CDR3 sequence is 13 residues long. The CDR3 DNA sequence: TGTGCTAGCAGCTTAGGGGTCGGGTCCGAGCAGTTCTTC. The encoded protein is CASSLGVGSEQFF.

V is TRBV4-2 and J is TRBJ2-3; the match to TRBD2 covers 13 bases. The CDR3 is 17 residues long. Germline V lookup: CDR1 LGHNA, CDR2 YNFKEQ. Unmatched junction bases numbered 9, after V lost 4 bases and J lost 5 bases. In DNA form, the CDR3 reads TGTGCCAGCAGCCTATCAGGACTAGCGGGAGTGGGAGATACGCAGTATTTT. This encodes CASSLSGLAGVGDTQYF.

The gene calls are TRBV27 and TRBJ2-7; 11 bases are shared with TRBD1. This CDR3 is built from 16 residues. V gave up 5 bases and J gave up 3 bases; unmatched junction bases: 9. Germline assignment: CDR1 MNHEY and CDR2 SMNVEV (reference sequence). The CDR3 here is CASSPRTGGWGYEQYF. The CDR3, as DNA: TGTGCCAGCAGTCCTAGGACAGGGGGCTGGGGCTACGAGCAGTACTTC.

This chain uses TRBV4-2 with TRBJ2-1, with D perhaps TRBD2 (5 bases). The CDR3 length is 13 residues. Germline V gene data show CDR1 as LGHNA and CDR2 as YNFKEQ. Trimming left V 4 bases short and J 9 bases short, with 13 bases between. CDR3 residues: CASSPGLRGEQFF. DNA for the CDR3: TGTGCCAGCAGCCCTGGACTCCGCGGTGAGCAGTTCTTC.

This sequence joins TRBV4-1 and TRBJ2-4; a weak D match, TRBD2 (6 bases). The length of the CDR3 is 14 residues. CDR1 and CDR2 from the germline V gene are MGHRA and YSYEKL. Trimming left V 8 bases short and J 0 bases short, with 11 bases between. The CDR3 DNA is TGCGCCAGCGGGGGACTCTCAGCCAAAAACATTCAGTACTTC. The encoded protein is CASGGLSAKNIQYF.

CDR3 region: CASFEGPLDSPLHF. In DNA, the CDR3 is TGTGCCAGCTTTGAGGGTCCCTTAGATTCACCCCTCCACTTT. The chain joins TRBV7-8 to TRBJ1-6, with D unresolved. CDR1 and CDR2 (germline): SGHVS, FQNEAQ. V was shortened by 8 bases and J by 8 bases, with 16 bases between the two germline ends. This CDR3 is 14 amino acids long.

The chain couples TRBV19 to TRBJ1-6; D uncertain. Germline CDR1 is LNHDA and CDR2 is SQIVND (reference sequence). CDR3 length: 15 residues. The germline V and J ends were trimmed by 0 bases and 5 bases, with 8 bases remaining between them. The CDR3 bases are TGTGCCAGTAGTATAGAGGCTGGTAATAATTCACCCCTCCACTTT. Translating it yields CASSIEAGNNSPLHF.